The entry that follows covers one TCR beta chain sequence. Its antigen is as yet unknown. The source of the sample is a study of cytomegalovirus exposure and HLA in healthy donors. Study results and limitations: Specific recognition of CMV antigens was confirmed in vitro for three chains (all CMV-associated). Using the classifier, cytomegalovirus status was reportedly diagnosed with high specificity and sensitivity.

The PCR was carried out with 60 Vbeta primers and 13 Jbeta primers. Clones were sequenced by immunoSEQ multiplex PCR, and TCRdb holds only the in-frame ones, with some missing. The sample shows about 160,000 clones, roughly three quarters of them seen only once. Sequenced sample: PBMCs. The sequence was collected from a man aged 35-49 years in good health and CMV-seropositive.

CDR3 residues: CASRAEGHPTYSNQPQHF. CDR3 sequence (DNA): TGTGCCAGCAGGGCAGAGGGACACCCAACCTATAGCAATCAGCCCCAGCATTTT. This chain connects TRBV27 to TRBJ1-5, with D tentatively TRBD1 (6 bases). The germline gives CDR1 MNHEY, CDR2 SMNVEV (reference sequence). The CDR3 length is 18 residues. Deletions cut 6 bases from V and 0 bases from J, with 21 bases between.